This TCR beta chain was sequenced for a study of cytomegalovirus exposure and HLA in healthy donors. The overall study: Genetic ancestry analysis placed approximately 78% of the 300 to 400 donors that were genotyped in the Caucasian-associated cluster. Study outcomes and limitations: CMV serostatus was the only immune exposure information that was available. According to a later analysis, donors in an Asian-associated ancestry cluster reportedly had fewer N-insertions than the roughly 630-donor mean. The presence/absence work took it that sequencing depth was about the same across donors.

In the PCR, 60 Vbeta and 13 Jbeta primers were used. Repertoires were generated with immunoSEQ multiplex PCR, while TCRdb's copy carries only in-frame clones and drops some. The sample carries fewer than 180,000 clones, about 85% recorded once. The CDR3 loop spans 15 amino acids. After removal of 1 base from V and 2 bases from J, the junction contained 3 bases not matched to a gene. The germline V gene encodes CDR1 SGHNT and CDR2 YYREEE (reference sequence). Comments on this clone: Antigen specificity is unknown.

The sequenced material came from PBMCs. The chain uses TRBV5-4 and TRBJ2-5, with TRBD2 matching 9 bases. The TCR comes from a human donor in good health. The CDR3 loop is CASSLTSGGQETQYF. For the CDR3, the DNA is TGTGCCAGCAGCTTGACCAGCGGGGGGCAAGAGACCCAGTACTTC.